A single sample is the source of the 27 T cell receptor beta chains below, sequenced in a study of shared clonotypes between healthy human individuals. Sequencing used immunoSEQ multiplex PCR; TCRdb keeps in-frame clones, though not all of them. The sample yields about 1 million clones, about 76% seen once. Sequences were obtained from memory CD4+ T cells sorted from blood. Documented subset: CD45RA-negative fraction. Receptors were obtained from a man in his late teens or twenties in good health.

The CDR3 DNA sequence: TGTGCCAGCAGCTTAGGAGGTGGGAGGGCTAATGAGCAGTTCTTC. This encodes CASSLGGGRANEQFF. The J gene is TRBJ2-1, the V gene TRBV11-3, with TRBD2 identical over 7 bases. Germline V gene sequence: CDR1 SGHNT, CDR2 YENEEA. The CDR3 is 15 amino acids. V was pared by 1 base and J by 7 bases, with 7 bases of the junction left unmatched.

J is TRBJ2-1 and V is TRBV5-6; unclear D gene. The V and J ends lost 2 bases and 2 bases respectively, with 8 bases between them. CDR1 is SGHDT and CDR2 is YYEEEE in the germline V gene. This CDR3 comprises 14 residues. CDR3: CASSFSVPYNEQFF. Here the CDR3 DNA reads TGTGCCAGCAGCTTCAGCGTGCCCTACAATGAGCAGTTCTTC.

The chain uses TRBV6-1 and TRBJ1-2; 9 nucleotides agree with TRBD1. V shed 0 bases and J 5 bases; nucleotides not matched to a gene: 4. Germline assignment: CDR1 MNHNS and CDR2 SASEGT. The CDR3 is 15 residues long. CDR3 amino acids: CASSEAKTGGYGYTF. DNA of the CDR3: TGTGCCAGCAGTGAAGCGAAGACAGGGGGTTATGGCTACACCTTC.

The CDR3 reads CASGLAGGGYEQYF. DNA for the CDR3: TGTGCCAGCGGACTAGCGGGAGGGGGGTACGAGCAGTACTTC. The chain carries TRBV7-2 and TRBJ2-7; 15 bases map to TRBD2. Germline loops: CDR1 SGHTA, CDR2 FQGNSA. This CDR3 is 14 amino acids long. V trimming: 8 bases; J trimming: 4 bases; junction bases outside the gene matches: 3.

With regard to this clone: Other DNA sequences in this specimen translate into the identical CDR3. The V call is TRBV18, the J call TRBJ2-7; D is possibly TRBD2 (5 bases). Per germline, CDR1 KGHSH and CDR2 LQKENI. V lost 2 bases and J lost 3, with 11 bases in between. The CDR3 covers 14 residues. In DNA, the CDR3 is TGTGCCAGCTCACCATCAGGAGGCGGCTACGAGCAGTACTTC. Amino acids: CASSPSGGGYEQYF.

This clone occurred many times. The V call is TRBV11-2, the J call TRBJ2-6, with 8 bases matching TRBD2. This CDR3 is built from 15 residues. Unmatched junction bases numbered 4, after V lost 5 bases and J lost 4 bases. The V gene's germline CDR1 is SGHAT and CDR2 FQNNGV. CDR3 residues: CASSQLAVGANVLTF. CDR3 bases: TGTGCCAGCAGCCAACTAGCGGTCGGGGCCAACGTCCTGACTTTC.

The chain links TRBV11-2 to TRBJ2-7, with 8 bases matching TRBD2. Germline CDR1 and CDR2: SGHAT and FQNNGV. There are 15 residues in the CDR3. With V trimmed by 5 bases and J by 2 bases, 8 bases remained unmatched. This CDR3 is CASSKEERGPYEQYF. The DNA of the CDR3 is TGTGCCAGCAGCAAGGAAGAGCGGGGGCCCTACGAGCAGTACTTC. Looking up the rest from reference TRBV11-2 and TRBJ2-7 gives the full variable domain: EAGVAQSPRYKIIEKRQSVAFWCNPISGHATLYWYQQILGQGPKLLIQFQNNGVVDDSQLPKDRFSAERLKGVDSTLKIQPAKLEDSAVYLCASSKEERGPYEQYFGPGTRLTVT.

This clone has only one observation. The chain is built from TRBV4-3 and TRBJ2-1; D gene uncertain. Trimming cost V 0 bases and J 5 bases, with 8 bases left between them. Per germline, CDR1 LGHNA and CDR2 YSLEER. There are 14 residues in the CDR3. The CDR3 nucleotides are TGCGCCAGCAGCCAAGATCAGAGGAACAATGAGCAGTTCTTC. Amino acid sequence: CASSQDQRNNEQFF.

The CDR3 bases are TGTGCCAGCGCACAGGGTTCGGCTTCTGGAAACACCATATATTTT. Translated, it gives CASAQGSASGNTIYF. The V gene is TRBV9, the J gene TRBJ1-3; tentative D call: TRBD1 (6 bases). The V gene's germline CDR1 is SGDLS and CDR2 YYNGEE. V was cut by 7 bases and J by 1 base, with 15 bases left in between. The CDR3 totals 15 residues. The complete variable domain, with remaining parts taken from reference TRBV9 and TRBJ1-3, reads DSGVTQTPKHLITATGQRVTLRCSPRSGDLSVYWYQQSLDQGLQFLIQYYNGEERAKGNILERFSAQQFPDLHSELNLSSLELGDSALYFCASAQGSASGNTIYFGEGSWLTVV.

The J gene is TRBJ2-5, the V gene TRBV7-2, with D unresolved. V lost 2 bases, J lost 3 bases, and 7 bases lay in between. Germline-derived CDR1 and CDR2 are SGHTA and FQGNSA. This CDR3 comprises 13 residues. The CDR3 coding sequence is TGTGCCAGCAGCTTATCGATTAAAGAGACCCAGTACTTC. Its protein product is CASSLSIKETQYF. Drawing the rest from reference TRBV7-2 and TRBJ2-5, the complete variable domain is GAGVSQSPSNKVTEKGKDVELRCDPISGHTALYWYRQSLGQGLEFLIYFQGNSAPDKSGLPSDRFSAERTGGSVSTLTIQRTQQEDSAVYLCASSLSIKETQYFGPGTRLLVL.

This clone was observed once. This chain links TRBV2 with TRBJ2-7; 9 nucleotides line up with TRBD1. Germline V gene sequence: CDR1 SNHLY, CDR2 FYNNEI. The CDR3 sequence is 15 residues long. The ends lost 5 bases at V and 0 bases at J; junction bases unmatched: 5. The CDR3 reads CASSRTGGASYEQYF. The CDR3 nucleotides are TGTGCCAGCAGTCGTACAGGGGGCGCCTCCTACGAGCAGTACTTC.

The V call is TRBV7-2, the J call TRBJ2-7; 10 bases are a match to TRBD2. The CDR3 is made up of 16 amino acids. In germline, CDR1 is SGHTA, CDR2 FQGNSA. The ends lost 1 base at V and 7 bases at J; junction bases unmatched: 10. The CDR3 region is CASSLDQGTSAKEQYF. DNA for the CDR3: TGTGCCAGCAGCTTAGATCAAGGGACTAGCGCGAAAGAGCAGTACTTC.

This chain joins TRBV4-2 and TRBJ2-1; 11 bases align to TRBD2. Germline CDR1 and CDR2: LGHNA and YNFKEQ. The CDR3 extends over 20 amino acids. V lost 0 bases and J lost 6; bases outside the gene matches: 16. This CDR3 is CASSQDPPVAGGPTSNEQFF. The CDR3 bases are TGTGCCAGCAGCCAAGACCCACCCGTAGCGGGGGGGCCTACCAGCAATGAGCAGTTCTTC.

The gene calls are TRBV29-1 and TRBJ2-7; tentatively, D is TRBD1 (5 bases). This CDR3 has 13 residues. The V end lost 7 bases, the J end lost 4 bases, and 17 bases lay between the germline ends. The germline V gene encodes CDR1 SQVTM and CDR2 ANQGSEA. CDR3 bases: TGCAGCGCCGCTACAGGTAACGCTTACGAGCAGTACTTC. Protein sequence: CSAATGNAYEQYF.

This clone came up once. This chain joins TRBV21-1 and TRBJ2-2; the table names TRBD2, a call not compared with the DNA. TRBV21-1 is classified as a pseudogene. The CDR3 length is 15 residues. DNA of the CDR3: TGTGCCAGCAGCAAAGCGGGAGAGTTCACCGGGGAGCTGTTTTTT. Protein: CASSKAGEFTGELFF.

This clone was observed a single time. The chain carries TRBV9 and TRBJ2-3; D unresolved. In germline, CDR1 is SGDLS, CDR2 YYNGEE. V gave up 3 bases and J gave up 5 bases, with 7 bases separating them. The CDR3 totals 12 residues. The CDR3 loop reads CASSAREDTQYF. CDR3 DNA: TGTGCCAGCAGCGCTAGGGAAGATACGCAGTATTTT.

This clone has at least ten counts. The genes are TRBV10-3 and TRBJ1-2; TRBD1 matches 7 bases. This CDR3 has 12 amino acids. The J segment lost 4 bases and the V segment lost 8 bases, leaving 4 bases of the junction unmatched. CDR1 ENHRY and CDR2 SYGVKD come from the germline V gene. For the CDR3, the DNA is TGTGCCATCTACAGGGGTGGCTATGGCTACACCTTC. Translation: CAIYRGGYGYTF.

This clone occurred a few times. This CDR3 reads CASSEAEGLEQYF. CDR3 nucleotides: TGTGCCAGCAGTGAAGCCGAGGGACTCGAGCAGTACTTC. The chain joins TRBV2 to TRBJ2-7; possible D gene TRBD2, 6 bases. The CDR3 has 13 residues. CDR1 is SNHLY, CDR2 FYNNEI, per germline. Trimming left V 0 bases short and J 6 bases short, with 9 bases between.

The CDR3 region has the DNA TGCGCCAGCAGCTTGTCGGGGGATGGGGAAAAACTGTTTTTT. Translating it yields CASSLSGDGEKLFF. V is TRBV5-1 and J is TRBJ1-4, with D perhaps matching TRBD1 (5 bases). The CDR3 extends over 14 amino acids. Germline V gene data show CDR1 as SGHRS and CDR2 as YFSETQ. The germline V and J ends were trimmed by 1 base and 8 bases, with 12 bases remaining between them.

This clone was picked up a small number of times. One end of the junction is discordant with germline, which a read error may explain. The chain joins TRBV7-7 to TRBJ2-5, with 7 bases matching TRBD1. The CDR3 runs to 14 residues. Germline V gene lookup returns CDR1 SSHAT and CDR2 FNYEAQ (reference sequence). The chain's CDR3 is CASSSGQPGETQYF. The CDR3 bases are TGTGCTAGCAGCTCGGGACAGCCAGGGGAGACCCAGTACTTC.

The CDR3 sequence is CASRFVGPWTGEDYEQYF. DNA for the CDR3: TGTGCAAGTCGCTTCGTCGGTCCGTGGACAGGGGAGGACTACGAGCAGTACTTC. The chain uses TRBV12-2 and TRBJ2-7; TRBD1, the table's D call, was not compared with the DNA. TRBV12-2 counts as a pseudogene. This CDR3 has 18 residues.

Here the CDR3 DNA reads TGTGCCAGCAGTCGAAGCCAGGACAGCCTTCAGTATTTT. It yields the protein CASSRSQDSLQYF. V gene TRBV6-1 combines with J gene TRBJ2-3; D may be TRBD1 (6 bases). This CDR3 is built from 13 residues. CDR1 MNHNS and CDR2 SASEGT come from the germline V gene. The V and J ends lost 5 bases and 12 bases respectively, with 18 bases between them.

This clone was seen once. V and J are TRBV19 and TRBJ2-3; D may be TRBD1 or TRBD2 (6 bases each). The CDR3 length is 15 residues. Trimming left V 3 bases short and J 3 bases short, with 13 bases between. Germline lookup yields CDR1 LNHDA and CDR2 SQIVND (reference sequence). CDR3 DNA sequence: TGTGCCAGTAGTATCGATCGGGGGCCTACAGATACGCAGTATTTT. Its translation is CASSIDRGPTDTQYF.

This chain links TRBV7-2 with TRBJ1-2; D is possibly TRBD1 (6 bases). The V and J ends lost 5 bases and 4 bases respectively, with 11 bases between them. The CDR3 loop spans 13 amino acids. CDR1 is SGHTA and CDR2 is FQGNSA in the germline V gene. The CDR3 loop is CASSRDRSYGYTF. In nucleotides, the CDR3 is TGTGCCAGCAGCCGAGACAGGTCCTATGGCTACACCTTC.

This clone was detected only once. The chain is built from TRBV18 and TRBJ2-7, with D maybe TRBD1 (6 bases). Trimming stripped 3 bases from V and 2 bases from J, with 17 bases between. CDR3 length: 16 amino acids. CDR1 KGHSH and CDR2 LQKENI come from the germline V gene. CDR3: CASSPQGHSNPYEQYF. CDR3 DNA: TGTGCCAGCTCACCGCAGGGACACTCGAATCCCTACGAGCAGTACTTC.

The DNA for the CDR3 is TGTGCCAGCATTAGGGAGGGAACTCTTAATGATGGCTACACCTTC. Protein product: CASIREGTLNDGYTF. This rearrangement joins TRBV6-1 to TRBJ1-2; no firm D call. V was clipped by 7 bases and J by 6 bases, with 21 bases between them. The CDR3 spans 15 residues. Germline CDR1 and CDR2: MNHNS and SASEGT.

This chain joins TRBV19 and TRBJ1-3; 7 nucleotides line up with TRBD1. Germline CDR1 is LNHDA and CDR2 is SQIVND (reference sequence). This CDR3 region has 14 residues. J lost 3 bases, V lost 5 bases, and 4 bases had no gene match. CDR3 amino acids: CASSATGIGNTIYF. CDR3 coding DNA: TGTGCCAGTAGTGCGACAGGGATTGGAAACACCATATATTTT.